The source of this TCR beta chain is a study of metastatic and nonmetastatic thyroid tumors. Broader study findings: Significantly greater TCR beta diversity was reportedly found in malignant thyroid tumors than in benign nodules (in blood and tumor).

Authors' processing steps: Clinicopathological groups of papillary thyroid cancer showed CDR3 differences that were used to build a distant-metastasis classifier. TCRdb re-called the PCR reads via MiXCR. Here the V and J calls rest on TCRdb's processing, not on the authors' analysis. The sample holds some 20,000 clones, around 17% seen once. All patients reached thyroid surgery having received no treatment beforehand. Trimming took off 3 bases at V and 2 bases at J, with 7 bases between the two ends. The CDR3 contains 13 residues. CDR1 and CDR2 from the germline V gene are DFQATT and SNEGSKA (reference sequence). This clone qualifies as medium-sized. As yet, its antigen is unknown.

The sequencing input was blood. V gene TRBV20-1 combines with J gene TRBJ2-2; D is unresolved. The receptor comes from a male donor with papillary thyroid cancer or a benign thyroid nodule (not recorded which). Some clones in this sample may be carry-over from other donors' samples. This CDR3 reads CSARGLNTGELFF. DNA for the CDR3: TGCAGTGCTAGGGGCCTAAACACCGGGGAGCTGTTTTTT.